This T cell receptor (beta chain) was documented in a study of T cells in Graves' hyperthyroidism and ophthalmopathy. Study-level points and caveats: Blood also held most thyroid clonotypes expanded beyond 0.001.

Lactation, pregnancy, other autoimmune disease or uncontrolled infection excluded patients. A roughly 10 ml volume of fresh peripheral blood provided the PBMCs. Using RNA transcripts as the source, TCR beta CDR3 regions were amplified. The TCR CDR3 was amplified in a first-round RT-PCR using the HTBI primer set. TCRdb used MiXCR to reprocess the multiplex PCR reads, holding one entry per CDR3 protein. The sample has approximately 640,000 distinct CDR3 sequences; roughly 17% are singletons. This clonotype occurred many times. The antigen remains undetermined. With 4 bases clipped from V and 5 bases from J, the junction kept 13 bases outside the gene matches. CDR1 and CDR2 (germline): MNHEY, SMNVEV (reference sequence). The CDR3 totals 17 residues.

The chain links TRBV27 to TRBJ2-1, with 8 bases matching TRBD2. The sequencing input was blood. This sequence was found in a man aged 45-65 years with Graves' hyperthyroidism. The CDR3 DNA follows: TGTGCCAGCAGTTATAAGGGTCTTACTAGCGGAAACAATGAGCAGTTCTTC. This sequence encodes CASSYKGLTSGNNEQFF.